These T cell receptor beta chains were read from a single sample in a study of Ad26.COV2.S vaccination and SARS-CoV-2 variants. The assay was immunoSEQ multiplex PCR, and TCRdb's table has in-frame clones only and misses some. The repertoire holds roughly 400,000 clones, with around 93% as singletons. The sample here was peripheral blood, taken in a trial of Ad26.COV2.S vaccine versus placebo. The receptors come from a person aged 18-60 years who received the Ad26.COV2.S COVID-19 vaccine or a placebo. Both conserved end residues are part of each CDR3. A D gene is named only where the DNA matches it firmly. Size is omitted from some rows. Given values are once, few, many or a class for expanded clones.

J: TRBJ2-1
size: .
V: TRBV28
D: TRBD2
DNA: TGTGCCAGCAGTTTACGTCGTAAGGCGGGGGGGCTCGCGAATGAGCAGTTCTTC
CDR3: CASSLRRKAGGLANEQFF

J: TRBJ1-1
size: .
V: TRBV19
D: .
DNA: TGTGCCAGCCGTGGGGGATACACTGAAGCTTTCTTT
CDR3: CASRGGYTEAFF

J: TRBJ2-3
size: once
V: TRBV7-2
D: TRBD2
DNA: TGTGCCAGCAGCTTAGCTGGCGGGGGGGCCGGCGATACGCAGTATTTT
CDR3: CASSLAGGGAGDTQYF

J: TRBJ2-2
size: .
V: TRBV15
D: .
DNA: TGTGCCACCAGCAGAGGCGGGACCACCGGGGAGCTGTTTTTT
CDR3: CATSRGGTTGELFF

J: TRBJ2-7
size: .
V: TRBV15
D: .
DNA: TGTGCCACCAGCAGGGGACTCGGCGGGCGCGAGCAGTACTTC
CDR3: CATSRGLGGREQYF

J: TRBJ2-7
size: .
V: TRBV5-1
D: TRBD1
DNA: TGCGCCAGCAGCTTGGCCTCAGGGGGCGAGCAGTACTTC
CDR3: CASSLASGGEQYF

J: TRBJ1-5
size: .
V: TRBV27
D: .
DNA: TGTGCCAGCAGTTCCGAACAGATTAATCAGCCCCAGCATTTT
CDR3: CASSSEQINQPQHF

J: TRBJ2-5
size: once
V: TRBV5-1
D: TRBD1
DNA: TGCGCCAGCAGCCTGGAGGACAGGCGACAAGAGACCCAGTACTTC
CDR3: CASSLEDRRQETQYF

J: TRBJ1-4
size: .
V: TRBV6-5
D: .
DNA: TGTGCCAGCGGGTCCGGGACCGGTGAAAAACTGTTTTTT
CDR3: CASGSGTGEKLFF

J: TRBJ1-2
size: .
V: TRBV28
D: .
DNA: TGTGCCAGCAGTTTATTTGGGCTAAACTATGGCTACACCTTC
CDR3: CASSLFGLNYGYTF

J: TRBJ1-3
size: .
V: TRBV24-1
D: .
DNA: TGTGCCACCAGTGAATACAGCCGCAACTCTGGAAACACCATATATTTT
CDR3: CATSEYSRNSGNTIYF

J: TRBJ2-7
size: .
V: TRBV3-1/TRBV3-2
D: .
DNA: TGTGCCAGCAGCCAAGAGGCCAGGCGGTACGAGCAGTACTTC
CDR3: CASSQEARRYEQYF

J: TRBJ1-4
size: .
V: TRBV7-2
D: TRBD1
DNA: TGTGCCAGCAGCCTAGACAGGGGAGGAGAAAAACTGTTTTTT
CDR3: CASSLDRGGEKLFF

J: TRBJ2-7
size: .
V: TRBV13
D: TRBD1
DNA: TGTGCCAGCAGCTTGCTCCGGACAGGGTATGACGAGCAGTACTTC
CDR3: CASSLLRTGYDEQYF

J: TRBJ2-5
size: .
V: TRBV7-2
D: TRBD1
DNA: TGTGCCAGCAGCTTAGACGTTACAGGGGCGAAGACCCAGTACTTC
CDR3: CASSLDVTGAKTQYF

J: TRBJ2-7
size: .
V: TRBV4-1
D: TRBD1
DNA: TGCGCCAGCAGCCAAGGACAGGGGCCGTCCTACGAGCAGTACTTC
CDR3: CASSQGQGPSYEQYF

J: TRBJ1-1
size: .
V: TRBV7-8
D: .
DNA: TGTGCCAGCTCATTACTTTTAAGAGGAGGTATGAACACTGAAGCTTTCTTT
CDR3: CASSLLLRGGMNTEAFF

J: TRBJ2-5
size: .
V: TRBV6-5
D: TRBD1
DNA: TGTGCCAGTCGACGGACAGGGGGCGGAGAGACCCAGTACTTC
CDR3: CASRRTGGGETQYF

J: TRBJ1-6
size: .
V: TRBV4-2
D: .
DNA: TGTGCCAGCAGCCAGTTCAGGGAGGGAACCAATTCACCCCTCCACTTT
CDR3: CASSQFREGTNSPLHF

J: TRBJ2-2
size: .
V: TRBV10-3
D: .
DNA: TGTGCCATCAGTAGCCTAGATGCGAACACCGGGGAGCTGTTTTTT
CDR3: CAISSLDANTGELFF

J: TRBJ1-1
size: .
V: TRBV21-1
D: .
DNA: TGTGCCAAATACGGGACAGATCACCCTTTCTTT
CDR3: CAKYGTDHPFF

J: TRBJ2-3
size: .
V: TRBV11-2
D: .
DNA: TGTGCCAGCAGCTACCAGGGGAGAGGGACAGATACGCAGTATTTT
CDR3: CASSYQGRGTDTQYF

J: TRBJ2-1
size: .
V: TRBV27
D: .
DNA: TGTGCCAGCAGTCCTCCTCCAGGGACCTACCCCTACAATGAGCAGTTCTTC
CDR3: CASSPPPGTYPYNEQFF

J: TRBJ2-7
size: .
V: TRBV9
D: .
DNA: TGTGCCAGCAGCGTAGGCCAACTAGGCGAGCAGTACTTC
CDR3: CASSVGQLGEQYF

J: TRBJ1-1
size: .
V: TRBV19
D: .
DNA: TGTGCCAGTAGCGAGGGGCCAGGGAGAGACACTGAAGCTTTCTTT
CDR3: CASSEGPGRDTEAFF

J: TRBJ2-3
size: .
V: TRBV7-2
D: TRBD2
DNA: TGTGCCAGCAGCCCCCTGACTAGCGGGGGCGTAGATACGCAGTATTTT
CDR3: CASSPLTSGGVDTQYF

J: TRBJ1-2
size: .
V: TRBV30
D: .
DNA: TGTGCCTGGAGTGTACCGGGCACTAACTATGGCTACACCTTC
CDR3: CAWSVPGTNYGYTF

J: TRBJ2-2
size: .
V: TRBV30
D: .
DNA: TGTGCCTGGAGTGTACAGGGGAACACCGGGGAGCTGTTTTTT
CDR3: CAWSVQGNTGELFF

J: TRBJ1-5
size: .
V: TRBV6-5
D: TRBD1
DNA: TGTGCCAGCAGTTATGGGACAGGGGATCAGCCCCAGCATTTT
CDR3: CASSYGTGDQPQHF

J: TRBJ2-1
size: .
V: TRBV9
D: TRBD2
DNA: TGTGCCAGCAGCGCAACTAGCGGGGGGTCCGGGGTTTACAATGAGCAGTTCTTC
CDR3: CASSATSGGSGVYNEQFF

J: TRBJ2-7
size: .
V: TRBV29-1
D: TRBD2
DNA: TGCAGCGTTGAAGGGCGGGGCGGGGGGATCGACGAGCAGTACTTC
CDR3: CSVEGRGGGIDEQYF

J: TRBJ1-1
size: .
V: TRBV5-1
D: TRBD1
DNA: TGCGCCAGCAGCCTACAGGGGGCGGATATGAACACTGAAGCTTTCTTT
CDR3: CASSLQGADMNTEAFF

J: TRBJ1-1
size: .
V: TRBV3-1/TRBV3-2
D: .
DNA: TGTGCCAGCAGCCCAGCGGGGAGGACTCATAAAGCTTTCTTT
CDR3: CASSPAGRTHKAFF

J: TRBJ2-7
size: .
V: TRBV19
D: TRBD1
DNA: TGTGCCAGTAGTATAGGTCCCGGGACAGGGACCGAGCAGTACTTC
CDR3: CASSIGPGTGTEQYF

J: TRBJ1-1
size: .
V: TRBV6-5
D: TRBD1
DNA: TGTGCCAGCAGTTACGCCCAGGACAGGTCTGAAGCTTTCTTT
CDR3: CASSYAQDRSEAFF

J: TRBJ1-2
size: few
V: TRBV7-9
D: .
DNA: TGTGCCAGCAGCAAAGCGGTGCAGGGGCGGGATGGCTACACCTTC
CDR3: CASSKAVQGRDGYTF